This record concerns one T cell receptor (beta chain) sequence. The target antigen is unknown. This record belongs to a study of T cell responses to AZD1222 COVID-19 vaccine. Whole-study findings and limits: Reportedly, close to half of spike-specific TCRs are directed against unmutated variant regions. Spike as a whole was targeted by vaccine-associated CD4 TCRs, dominant at 160-218 and 743-854. Repertoires were sampled only after the peak T cell response. There were mostly white British donors and more females than males, and clonal diversity was possibly underestimated.

The data were produced by immunoSEQ multiplex PCR, yet TCRdb's version contains in-frame clones alone and is incomplete. The table shows around 120,000 clones, with roughly 92% occurring only once. This receptor was obtained from an adult who received the AZD1222 COVID-19 vaccine. Here the sequenced sample was peripheral blood, taken 28 days after the second AZD1222 dose.

CDR3 DNA: TGTGCCAGCAGTCTTGGGACAGGGTACTTCGGGGCCAACGTCCTGACTTTC. Residues: CASSLGTGYFGANVLTF. V and J are TRBV14 and TRBJ2-6; TRBD1 agrees at 9 bases. The CDR3 loop spans 17 amino acids. Germline values: CDR1 SGHDN, CDR2 FVKESK. J lost 4 bases, V lost 6 bases, and 10 bases had no gene match.